This TCR beta chain was captured by sequencing in a study of long-term antiretroviral therapy in people with HIV. Overall study findings and caveats: Controls exceeded HIV repertoires in CDR3 length range. Before ART, certain clones expanded, and these dominated the repertoire at all time points.

Version v3.0 of the immunoSEQ assay was performed at survey level. Sequencing used immunoSEQ multiplex PCR; TCRdb keeps in-frame clones, though not all of them. The sample has 20,000 to 25,000 clones, 80% to 85% seen once. About this clone: Its antigen is unknown.

The CDR3 runs 17 residues. Trimming cost V 0 bases and J 3 bases; bases outside gene matches: 7. The study drew at least one pre-ART and at least two post-ART PBMC samples from every donor. This TCR was recovered from a man in his forties with HIV. The V call is TRBV6-7, the J call TRBJ2-7; 11 bases are shared with TRBD2. TRBV6-7 is sorted into the ORF group, with uncertain function. This specimen was unsorted PBMCs, taken 0.1 years before starting antiretroviral therapy. CDR3 sequence: CASSYSGLAGGSYEQYF. In DNA, the CDR3 is TGTGCCAGCAGTTACTCAGGGCTAGCGGGAGGAAGCTACGAGCAGTACTTC.